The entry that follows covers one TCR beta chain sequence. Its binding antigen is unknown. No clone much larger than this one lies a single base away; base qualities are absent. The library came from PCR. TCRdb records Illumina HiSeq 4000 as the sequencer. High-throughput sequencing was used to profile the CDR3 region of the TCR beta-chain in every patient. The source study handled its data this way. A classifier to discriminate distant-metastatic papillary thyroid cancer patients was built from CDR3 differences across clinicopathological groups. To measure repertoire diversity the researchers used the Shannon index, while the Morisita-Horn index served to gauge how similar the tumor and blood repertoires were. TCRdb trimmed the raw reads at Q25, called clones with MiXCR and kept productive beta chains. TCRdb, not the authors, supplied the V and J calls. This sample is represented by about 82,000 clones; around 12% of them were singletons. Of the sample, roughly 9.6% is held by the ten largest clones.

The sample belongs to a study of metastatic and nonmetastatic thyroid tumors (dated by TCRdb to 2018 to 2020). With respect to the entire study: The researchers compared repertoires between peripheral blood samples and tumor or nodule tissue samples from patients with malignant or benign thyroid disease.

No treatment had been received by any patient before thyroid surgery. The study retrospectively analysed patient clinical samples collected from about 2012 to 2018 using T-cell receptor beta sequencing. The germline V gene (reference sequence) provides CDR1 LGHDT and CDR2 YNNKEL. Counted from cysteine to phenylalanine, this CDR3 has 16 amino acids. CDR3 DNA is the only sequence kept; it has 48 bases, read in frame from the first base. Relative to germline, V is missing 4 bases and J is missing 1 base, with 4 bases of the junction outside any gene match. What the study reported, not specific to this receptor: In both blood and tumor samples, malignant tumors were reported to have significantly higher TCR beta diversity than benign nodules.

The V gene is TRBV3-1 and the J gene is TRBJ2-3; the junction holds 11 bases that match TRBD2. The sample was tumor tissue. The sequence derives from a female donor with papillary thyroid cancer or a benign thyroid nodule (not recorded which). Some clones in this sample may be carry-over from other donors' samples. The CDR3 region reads CASSPWGLAGTDTQYF. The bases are TGTGCCAGCAGCCCGTGGGGACTAGCGGGCACAGATACGCAGTATTTT.